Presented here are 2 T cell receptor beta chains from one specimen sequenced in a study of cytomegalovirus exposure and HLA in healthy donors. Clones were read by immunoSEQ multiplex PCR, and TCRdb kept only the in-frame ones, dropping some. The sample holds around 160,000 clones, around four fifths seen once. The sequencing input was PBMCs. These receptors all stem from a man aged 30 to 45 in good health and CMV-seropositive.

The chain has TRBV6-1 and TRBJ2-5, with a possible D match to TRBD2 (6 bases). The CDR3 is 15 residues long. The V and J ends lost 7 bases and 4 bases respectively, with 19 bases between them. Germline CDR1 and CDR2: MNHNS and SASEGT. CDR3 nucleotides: TGTGCCAGCAAGAAGACTAGGGGCTGGGGAGAGACCCAGTACTTC. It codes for CASKKTRGWGETQYF.

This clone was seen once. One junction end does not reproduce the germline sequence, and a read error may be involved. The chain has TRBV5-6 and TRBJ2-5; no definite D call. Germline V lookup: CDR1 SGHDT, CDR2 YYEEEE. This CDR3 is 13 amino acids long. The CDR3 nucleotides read TGTGCCAGCAGCTTGTACCACCAGGAGACCCAGTACTTC. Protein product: CASSLYHQETQYF.